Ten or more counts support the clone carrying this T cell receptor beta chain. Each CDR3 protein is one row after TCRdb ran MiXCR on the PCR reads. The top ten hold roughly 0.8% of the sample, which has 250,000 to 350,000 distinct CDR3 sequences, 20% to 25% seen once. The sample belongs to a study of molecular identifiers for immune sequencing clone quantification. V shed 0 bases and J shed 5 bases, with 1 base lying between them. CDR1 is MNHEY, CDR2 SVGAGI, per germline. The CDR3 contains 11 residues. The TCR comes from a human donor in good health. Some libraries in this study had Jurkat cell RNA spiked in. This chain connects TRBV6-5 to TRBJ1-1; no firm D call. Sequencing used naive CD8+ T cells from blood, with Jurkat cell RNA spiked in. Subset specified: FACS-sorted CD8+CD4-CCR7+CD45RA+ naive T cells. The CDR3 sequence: CASSYSTEAFF. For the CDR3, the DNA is TGTGCCAGCAGTTACTCGACTGAAGCTTTCTTT.